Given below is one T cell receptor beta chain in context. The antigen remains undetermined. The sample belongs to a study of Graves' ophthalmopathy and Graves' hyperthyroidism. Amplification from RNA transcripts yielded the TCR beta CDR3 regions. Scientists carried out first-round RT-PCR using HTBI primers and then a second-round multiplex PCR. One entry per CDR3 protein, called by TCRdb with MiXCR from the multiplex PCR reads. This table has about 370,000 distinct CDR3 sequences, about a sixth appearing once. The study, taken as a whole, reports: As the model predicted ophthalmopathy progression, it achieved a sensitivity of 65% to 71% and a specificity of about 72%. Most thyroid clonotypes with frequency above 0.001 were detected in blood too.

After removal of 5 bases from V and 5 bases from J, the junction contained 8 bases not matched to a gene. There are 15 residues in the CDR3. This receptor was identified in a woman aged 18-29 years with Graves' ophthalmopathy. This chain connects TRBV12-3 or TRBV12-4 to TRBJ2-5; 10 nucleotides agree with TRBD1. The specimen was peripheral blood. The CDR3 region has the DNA TGTGCCAGCAGTCCTGACAGGGGGCAGGGGGAGACCCAGTACTTC. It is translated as CASSPDRGQGETQYF.